This is a list of T cell receptor beta chains from one sample in a study of blood T cell repertoires in COVID-19. The protocol was immunoSEQ multiplex PCR, while the TCRdb copy is restricted to in-frame clones and leaves out a portion. The sample carries around 99,000 clones, around 82% recorded once. The sample comprised peripheral blood. The receptors were sampled from a woman between 50 and 59 years old with acute or convalescent COVID-19. Both conserved end residues are part of each CDR3. A D gene is named only where the DNA matches it firmly. Rows may omit the clone size; those that give it use once, few, many or a size class.

J gene	D gene	clone size	V gene	CDR3 DNA	CDR3 protein
TRBJ2-5	TRBD1	.	TRBV30	TGTGCCTGGTCGACAGGGGGCTCTCGACAAGAGACCCAGTACTTC	CAWSTGGSRQETQYF
TRBJ1-4	.	.	TRBV11-2	TGTGCCAGCAGCTTAAGCGGGGCATGGGGAAAACTGTTTTTT	CASSLSGAWGKLFF
TRBJ2-3	TRBD2	.	TRBV27	TGTGCCAGCAGCAAGACTAGCGGGGGGATAAGCACAGATACGCAGTATTTT	CASSKTSGGISTDTQYF
TRBJ2-5	TRBD2	.	TRBV13	TGTGCCAGCAGCCCCGTCGGAAGGCTAGCGGGTCAAGAGACCCAGTACTTC	CASSPVGRLAGQETQYF
TRBJ1-2	TRBD1	.	TRBV6-6	TGTGCCAGCAGTTACTTGGAAGGGGGCGACTATGGCTACACCTTC	CASSYLEGGDYGYTF
TRBJ1-2	.	.	TRBV3-1/TRBV3-2	TGTGCCAGCAGCCAAGATCTTGCCCTCCTAACTATCCATGGCTACACCTTC	CASSQDLALLTIHGYTF
TRBJ1-2	.	.	TRBV10-1	TGCGCCAGCAGTGACAGGACACCCTATGGCTACACCTTC	CASSDRTPYGYTF
TRBJ1-2	.	once	TRBV3-1/TRBV3-2	TGTGCCAGCAGCCAAGATAAGCGGCGGGACTATGGCTACACCTTC	CASSQDKRRDYGYTF
TRBJ1-1	.	.	TRBV19	TGTGCCAGTACCCAGGAGGGCTTTGAAGCTTTCTTT	CASTQEGFEAFF
TRBJ1-1	.	.	TRBV9	TGTGCCAGCAGCGTCGACGGAGACACTGAAGCTTTCTTT	CASSVDGDTEAFF
TRBJ2-1	TRBD2	.	TRBV7-9	TGTGCCAGCAGCCCCCCTGCGGGGGGGCACGATGAGCAGTTCTTC	CASSPPAGGHDEQFF
TRBJ1-1	.	.	TRBV7-2	TGTGCCAGCAGCCAACTCCGGGGGGGGCAGAGGGACACTGAAGCTTTCTTT	CASSQLRGGQRDTEAFF
TRBJ1-5	.	many	TRBV6-1	TGTGCCAGCAGTGATGCGGGTACGGGGGGTCAGCCCCAGCATTTT	CASSDAGTGGQPQHF
TRBJ1-5	.	.	TRBV19	TGTGCCAGTAGTCCCAGGACCGGGGTCCAACCCCAGCATTTT	CASSPRTGVQPQHF
TRBJ1-3	.	.	TRBV7-6	TGTGCCAGCAGCTTAAGCCCCCAGGGGAACTCTGGAAACACCATATATTTT	CASSLSPQGNSGNTIYF
TRBJ2-3	TRBD2	.	TRBV5-1	TGCGCCAGCAGCTTACGTAGCGGGGGTGTGGATACGCAGTATTTT	CASSLRSGGVDTQYF
TRBJ1-1	.	.	TRBV6-5	TGTGCCAGCAGTTACCAAGCGAACACTGAAGCTTTCTTT	CASSYQANTEAFF
TRBJ1-3	.	.	TRBV19	TGTGCCAGTAGTATAGGATGGAGGGGAAACACCATATATTTT	CASSIGWRGNTIYF
TRBJ1-2	.	once	TRBV2	TGTGCCAGCAGTGAAGGGCAGGGCAATGGCTACACCTTC	CASSEGQGNGYTF
TRBJ1-2	.	.	TRBV9	TGTGCCAGCAGCTTACGGACGAGCGGTGGCTACACCTTC	CASSLRTSGGYTF
TRBJ2-7	TRBD2	.	TRBV13	TGTGCCAGCAGCTTAGCAGCGGGGGGGCGGGAGCAGTACTTC	CASSLAAGGREQYF
TRBJ1-1	TRBD1	few	TRBV13	TGTGCCAGCAGCAAAGGACAGGGGGTTTCGAACACTGAAGCTTTCTTT	CASSKGQGVSNTEAFF
TRBJ2-7	TRBD1	.	TRBV7-9	TGTGCCAGCACACCATCCGGGACAGGGGTTCCCGAGCAGTACTTC	CASTPSGTGVPEQYF
TRBJ1-5	.	.	TRBV19	TGTGCCAGTAGTCCTGGAGGAGTAGCACATCAGCCCCAGCATTTT	CASSPGGVAHQPQHF
TRBJ2-2	.	.	TRBV7-3	TGTGCCAGCAGCTTAACGACAAACACCGGGGAGCTGTTTTTT	CASSLTTNTGELFF
TRBJ1-2	TRBD1	.	TRBV5-5	TGTGCCAGCAGCTGGAACCCCTCGGGACAGCTCTATGGCTACACCTTC	CASSWNPSGQLYGYTF
TRBJ1-2	.	.	TRBV6-1	TGTGCCAGCATTATCCGGCCTAGCCTGGGCTACACCTTC	CASIIRPSLGYTF
TRBJ1-1	.	.	TRBV30	TGTGCCTGGAGGTCACAGGGAAACACTGAAGCTTTCTTT	CAWRSQGNTEAFF
TRBJ1-4	.	once	TRBV9	TGTGCCAGCAGCAGGACAGCGACTAATGAAAAACTGTTTTTT	CASSRTATNEKLFF
TRBJ1-6	.	.	TRBV30	TGTGCCTGGACAGGGTATAATTCACCCCTCCACTTT	CAWTGYNSPLHF
TRBJ2-7	TRBD1	.	TRBV28	TGTGCCACGCGGACAGGTACCTACGAGCAGTACTTC	CATRTGTYEQYF
TRBJ2-7	TRBD1	.	TRBV7-9	TGTGCCAGCAGCTCTTCCGGGACAGGGGGTTACGAGCAGTACTTC	CASSSSGTGGYEQYF
TRBJ2-3	TRBD2	.	TRBV7-9	TGTGCCAGCAGCTTCGGACTAGCGGAAACAGATACGCAGTATTTT	CASSFGLAETDTQYF
TRBJ1-6	.	once	TRBV5-1	TGCGCCAGCAGCCCCGTCGGGGAGGGTTCACCCCTCCACTTT	CASSPVGEGSPLHF
TRBJ2-6	TRBD1	few	TRBV5-1	TGCGCCAGCACCAACCTGGGACAGGGCACCGGGGCCAACGTCCTGACTTTC	CASTNLGQGTGANVLTF
TRBJ1-2	TRBD1	few	TRBV2	TGTGCCAGCAGTGTATCGGGACAGACTCTCGGGTATGGCTACACCTTC	CASSVSGQTLGYGYTF
TRBJ1-5	TRBD1	.	TRBV2	TGTGCCAGCGAAGGACAGGGCCCTAGGGGCAATCAGCCCCAGCATTTT	CASEGQGPRGNQPQHF
TRBJ1-2	TRBD1	.	TRBV27	TGTGCCAGCAGCAACAGGGGAAGTGGCTACACCTTC	CASSNRGSGYTF
TRBJ1-6	TRBD1	.	TRBV2	TGTGCCAGCAGCCGAAACAGGGGATCGAATAATTCACCCCTCCACTTT	CASSRNRGSNNSPLHF
TRBJ2-2	.	.	TRBV24-1	TGTGCCACCAGTGGAGTCAGGAAGGACACCGGGGAGCTGTTTTTT	CATSGVRKDTGELFF
TRBJ1-1	.	.	TRBV10-1	TGCGCCAGCAGTTCGGGAGGGACGAACACTGAAGCTTTCTTT	CASSSGGTNTEAFF